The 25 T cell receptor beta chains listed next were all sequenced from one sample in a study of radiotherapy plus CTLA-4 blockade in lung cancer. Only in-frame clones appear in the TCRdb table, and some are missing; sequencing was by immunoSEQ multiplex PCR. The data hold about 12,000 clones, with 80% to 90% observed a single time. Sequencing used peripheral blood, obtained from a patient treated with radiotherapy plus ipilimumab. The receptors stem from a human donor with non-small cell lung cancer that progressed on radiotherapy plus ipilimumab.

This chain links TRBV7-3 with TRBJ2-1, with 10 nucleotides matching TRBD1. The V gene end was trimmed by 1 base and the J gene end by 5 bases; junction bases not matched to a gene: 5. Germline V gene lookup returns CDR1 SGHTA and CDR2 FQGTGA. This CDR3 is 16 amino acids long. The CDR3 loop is CASSLIPGTGDNEQFF. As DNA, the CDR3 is TGTGCCAGCAGCTTAATCCCGGGGACAGGGGACAATGAGCAGTTCTTC.

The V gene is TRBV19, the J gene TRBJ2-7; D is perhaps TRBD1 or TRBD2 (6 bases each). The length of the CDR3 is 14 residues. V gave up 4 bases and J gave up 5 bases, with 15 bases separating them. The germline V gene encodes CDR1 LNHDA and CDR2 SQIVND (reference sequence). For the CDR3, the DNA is TGTGCCAGTAGTAAACCGGGCCGGGGGCACGAGCAGTACTTC. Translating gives CASSKPGRGHEQYF.

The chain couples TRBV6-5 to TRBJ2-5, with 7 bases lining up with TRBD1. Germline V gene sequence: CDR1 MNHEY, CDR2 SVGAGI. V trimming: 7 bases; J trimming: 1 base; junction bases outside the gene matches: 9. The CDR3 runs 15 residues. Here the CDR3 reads CASTAADRFQETQYF. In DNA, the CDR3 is TGTGCCAGCACAGCCGCGGACAGGTTCCAAGAGACCCAGTACTTC.

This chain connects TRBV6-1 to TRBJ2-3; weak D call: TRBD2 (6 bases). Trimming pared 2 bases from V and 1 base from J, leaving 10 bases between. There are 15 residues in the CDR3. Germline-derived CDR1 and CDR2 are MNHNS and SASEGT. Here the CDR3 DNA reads TGTGCCAGCAGTGAAACAGCTAGCGGCACAGATACGCAGTATTTT. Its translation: CASSETASGTDTQYF.

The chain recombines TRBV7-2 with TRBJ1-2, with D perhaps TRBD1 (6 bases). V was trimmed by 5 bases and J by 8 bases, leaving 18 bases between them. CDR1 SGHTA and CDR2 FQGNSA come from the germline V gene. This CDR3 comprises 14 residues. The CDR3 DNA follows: TGTGCCAGCAGCGCAACAGGGACCAACGGGGGCTACACCTTC. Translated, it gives CASSATGTNGGYTF.

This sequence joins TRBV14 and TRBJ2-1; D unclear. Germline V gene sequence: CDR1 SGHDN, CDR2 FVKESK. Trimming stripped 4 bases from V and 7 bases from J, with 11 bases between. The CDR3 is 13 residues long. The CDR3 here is CASSPRLGNEQFF. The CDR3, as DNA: TGTGCCAGCAGCCCCCGACTCGGGAATGAGCAGTTCTTC.

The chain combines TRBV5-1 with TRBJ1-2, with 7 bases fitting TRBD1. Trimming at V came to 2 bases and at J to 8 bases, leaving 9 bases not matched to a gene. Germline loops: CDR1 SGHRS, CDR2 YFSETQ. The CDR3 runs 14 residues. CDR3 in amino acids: CASSLTQGMGGYTF. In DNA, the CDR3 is TGCGCCAGCAGCTTAACACAGGGGATGGGCGGCTACACCTTC.

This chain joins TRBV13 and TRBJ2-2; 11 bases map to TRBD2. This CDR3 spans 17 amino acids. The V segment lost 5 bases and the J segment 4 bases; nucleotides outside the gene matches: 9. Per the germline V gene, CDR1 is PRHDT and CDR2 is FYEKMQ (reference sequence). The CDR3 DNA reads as TGTGCCAGCAGCGACCGGGGGACTAGCGGATTCACCGGGGAGCTGTTTTTT. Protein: CASSDRGTSGFTGELFF.

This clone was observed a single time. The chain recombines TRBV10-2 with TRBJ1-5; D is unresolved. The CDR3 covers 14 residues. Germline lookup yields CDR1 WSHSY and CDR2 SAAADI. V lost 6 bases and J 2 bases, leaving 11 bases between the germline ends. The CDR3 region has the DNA TGCGCCAGCAGCTCCGCGGGCGGCAATCAGCCCCAGCATTTT. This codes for CASSSAGGNQPQHF.

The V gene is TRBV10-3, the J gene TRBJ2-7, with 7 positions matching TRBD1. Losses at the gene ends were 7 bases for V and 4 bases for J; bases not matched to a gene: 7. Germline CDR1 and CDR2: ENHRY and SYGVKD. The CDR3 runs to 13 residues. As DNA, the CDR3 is TGTGCCATCAAACCGGGACAGCAGTACGAGCAGTACTTC. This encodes CAIKPGQQYEQYF.

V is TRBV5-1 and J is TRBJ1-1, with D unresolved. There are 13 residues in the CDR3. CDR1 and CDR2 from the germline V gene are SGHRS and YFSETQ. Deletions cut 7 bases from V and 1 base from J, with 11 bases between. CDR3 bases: TGCGCCAGCCGTCAAACCAGGAACACTGAAGCTTTCTTT. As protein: CASRQTRNTEAFF.

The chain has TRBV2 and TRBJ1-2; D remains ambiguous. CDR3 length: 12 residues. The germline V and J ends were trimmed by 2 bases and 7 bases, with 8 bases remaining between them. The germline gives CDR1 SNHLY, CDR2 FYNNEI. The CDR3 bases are TGTGCCAGCAGTGAATGGTTAGGTGGCTACACCTTC. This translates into CASSEWLGGYTF.

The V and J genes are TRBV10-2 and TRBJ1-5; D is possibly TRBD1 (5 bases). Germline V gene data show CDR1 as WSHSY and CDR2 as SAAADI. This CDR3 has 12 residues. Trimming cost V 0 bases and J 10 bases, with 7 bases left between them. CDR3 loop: CASSESQGPQHF. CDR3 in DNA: TGCGCCAGCAGTGAGTCGCAGGGACCCCAGCATTTT.

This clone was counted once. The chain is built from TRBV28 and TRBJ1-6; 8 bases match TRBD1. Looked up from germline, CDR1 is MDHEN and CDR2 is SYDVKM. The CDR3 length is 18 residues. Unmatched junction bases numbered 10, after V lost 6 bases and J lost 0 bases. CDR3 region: CASRPVTGGSSYNSPLHF. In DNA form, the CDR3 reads TGTGCCAGCAGGCCAGTTACAGGGGGGAGCTCCTATAATTCACCCCTCCACTTT.

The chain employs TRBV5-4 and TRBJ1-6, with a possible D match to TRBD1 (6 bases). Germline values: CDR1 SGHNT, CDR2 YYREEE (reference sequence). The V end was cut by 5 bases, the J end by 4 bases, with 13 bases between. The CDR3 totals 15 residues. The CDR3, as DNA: TGTGCCAGCAGAAAGACAGGAGGATATAATTCACCCCTCCACTTT. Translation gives CASRKTGGYNSPLHF.

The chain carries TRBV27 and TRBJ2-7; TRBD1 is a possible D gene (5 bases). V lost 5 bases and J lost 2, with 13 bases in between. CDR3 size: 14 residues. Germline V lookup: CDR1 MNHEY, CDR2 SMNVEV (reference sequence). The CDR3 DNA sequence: TGTGCCAGCAGTCCGGCTGGACAAGCCTACGAGCAGTACTTC. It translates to CASSPAGQAYEQYF.

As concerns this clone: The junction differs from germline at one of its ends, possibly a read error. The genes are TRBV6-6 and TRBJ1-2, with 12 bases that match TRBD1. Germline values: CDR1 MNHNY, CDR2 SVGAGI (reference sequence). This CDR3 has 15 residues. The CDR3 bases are TGTGCCAGCAGTTACTCATCCGGGACAGGGGGCCCTCAGGTCTTC. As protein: CASSYSSGTGGPQVF.

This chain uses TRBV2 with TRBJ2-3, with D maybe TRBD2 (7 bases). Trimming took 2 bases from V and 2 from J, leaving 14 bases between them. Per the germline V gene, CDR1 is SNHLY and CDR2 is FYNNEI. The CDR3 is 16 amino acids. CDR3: CASSEWRGGFTDTQYF. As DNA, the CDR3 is TGTGCCAGCAGTGAATGGAGGGGGGGATTCACAGATACGCAGTATTTT. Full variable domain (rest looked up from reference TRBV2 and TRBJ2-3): EPEVTQTPSHQVTQMGQEVILRCVPISNHLYFYWYRQILGQKVEFLVSFYNNEISEKSEIFDDQFSVERPDGSNFTLKIRSTKLEDSAMYFCASSEWRGGFTDTQYFGPGTRLTVL.

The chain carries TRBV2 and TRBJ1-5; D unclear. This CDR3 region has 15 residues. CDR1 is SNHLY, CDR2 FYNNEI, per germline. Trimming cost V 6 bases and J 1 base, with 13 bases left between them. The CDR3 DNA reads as TGTGCCAGCAGCTACTCCTGGGTGAGCAATCAGCCCCAGCATTTT. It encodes CASSYSWVSNQPQHF.

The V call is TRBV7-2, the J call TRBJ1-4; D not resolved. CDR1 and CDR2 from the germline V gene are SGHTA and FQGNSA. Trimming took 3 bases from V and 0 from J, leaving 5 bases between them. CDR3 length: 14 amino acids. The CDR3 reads CASSFTATNEKLFF. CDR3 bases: TGTGCCAGCAGCTTCACAGCAACTAATGAAAAACTGTTTTTT.

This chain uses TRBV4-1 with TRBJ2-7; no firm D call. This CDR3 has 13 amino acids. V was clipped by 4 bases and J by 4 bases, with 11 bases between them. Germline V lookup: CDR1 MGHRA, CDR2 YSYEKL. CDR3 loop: CASSPVLEYEQYF. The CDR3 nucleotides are TGCGCCAGCAGCCCCGTCTTGGAATACGAGCAGTACTTC.

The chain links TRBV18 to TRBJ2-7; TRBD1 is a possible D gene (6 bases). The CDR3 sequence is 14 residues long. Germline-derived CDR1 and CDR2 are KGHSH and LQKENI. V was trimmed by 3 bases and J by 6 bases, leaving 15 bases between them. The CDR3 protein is CASSPGHEGSEQYF. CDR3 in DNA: TGTGCCAGCTCACCGGGACACGAGGGCTCCGAGCAGTACTTC.

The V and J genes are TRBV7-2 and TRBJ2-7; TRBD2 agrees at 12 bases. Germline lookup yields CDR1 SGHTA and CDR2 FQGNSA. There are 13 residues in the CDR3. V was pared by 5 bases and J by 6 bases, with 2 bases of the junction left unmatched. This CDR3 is CASSQLAGGEQYF. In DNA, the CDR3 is TGTGCCAGCAGCCAACTAGCGGGGGGCGAGCAGTACTTC.

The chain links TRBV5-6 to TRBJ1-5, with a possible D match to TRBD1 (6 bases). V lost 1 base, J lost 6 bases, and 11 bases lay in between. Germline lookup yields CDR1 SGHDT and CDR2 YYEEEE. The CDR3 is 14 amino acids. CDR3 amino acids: CASSLQGISQPQHF. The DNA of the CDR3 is TGTGCCAGCAGCTTGCAGGGGATAAGTCAGCCCCAGCATTTT.

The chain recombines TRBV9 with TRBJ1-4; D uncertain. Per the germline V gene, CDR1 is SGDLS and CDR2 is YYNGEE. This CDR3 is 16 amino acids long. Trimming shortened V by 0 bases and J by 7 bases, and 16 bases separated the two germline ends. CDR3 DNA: TGTGCCAGCAGCGTAGGAGGTGGTGGGGTGAGTGAAAAACTGTTTTTT. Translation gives CASSVGGGGVSEKLFF.